Shown below are 23 T cell receptor beta chains from a single sample sequenced in a study of blood T cell repertoires in COVID-19. Repertoires were generated with immunoSEQ multiplex PCR, while TCRdb's copy carries only in-frame clones and drops some. This sample has 40,000 to 50,000 clones, with approximately 85% found just once. Sample: peripheral blood. The receptor set was obtained from a human donor in a cohort sampled during active COVID-19. The donor label of this sample is uncertain.

This sequence joins TRBV3-1 (or the pseudogene TRBV3-2) and TRBJ2-2; maybe TRBD2 (6 bases). The germline CDR1 and CDR2 sequences are LGHDT and YNNKEL (reference sequence). V shed 4 bases and J shed 4 bases, with 16 bases lying between them. This CDR3 has 16 residues. The CDR3 loop is CASSLQGGAGTGELFF. CDR3 nucleotides: TGTGCCAGCAGCCTACAAGGAGGGGCGGGCACCGGGGAGCTGTTTTTT.

J is TRBJ1-5 and V is TRBV3-1 (or the pseudogene TRBV3-2); the D gene is possibly TRBD1 (6 bases). The CDR3 totals 19 residues. Germline-derived CDR1 and CDR2 are LGHDT and YNNKEL (reference sequence). V was trimmed by 4 bases and J by 2 bases, leaving 24 bases between them. The CDR3 DNA follows: TGTGCCAGCAGCCTCACGACTAGCAGTGGGGGCTCTGGCAATCAGCCCCAGCATTTT. It is translated as CASSLTTSSGGSGNQPQHF.

The rearrangement uses TRBV6-5 and TRBJ1-3; 10 bases fit TRBD1. Germline values: CDR1 MNHEY, CDR2 SVGAGI. Trimming at V came to 4 bases and at J to 4 bases, leaving 7 bases not matched to a gene. CDR3 length: 16 amino acids. Here the CDR3 reads CASSLTGTGVGNTIYF. CDR3 DNA sequence: TGTGCCAGCAGTTTAACCGGGACAGGGGTGGGAAACACCATATATTTT.

The chain combines TRBV6-6 with TRBJ2-7; 8 nucleotides agree with TRBD2. Per germline, CDR1 MNHNY and CDR2 SVGAGI (reference sequence). The length of the CDR3 is 14 residues. The junction had 5 bases not matched to a gene; V was cut back by 2 bases and J by 5 bases. The CDR3 bases are TGTGCCAGCAGTTACCCGACGACTAGCGACGAGCAGTACTTC. Translation: CASSYPTTSDEQYF.

V and J are TRBV19 and TRBJ1-2; no firm D call. The CDR3 runs 13 residues. Trimming stripped 8 bases from V and 4 bases from J, with 14 bases between. The germline V gene encodes CDR1 LNHDA and CDR2 SQIVND (reference sequence). This chain's CDR3 is CASYGGRSYGYTF. The DNA for the CDR3 is TGTGCCAGTTACGGCGGAAGGAGCTATGGCTACACCTTC.

This clone has just a few counts. The V call is TRBV6-5, the J call TRBJ1-6, with 7 nucleotides matching TRBD1. Germline-derived CDR1 and CDR2 are MNHEY and SVGAGI. J was trimmed by 4 bases and V by 8 bases; bases with no gene match: 8. The CDR3 has 15 amino acids. As DNA, the CDR3 is TGTGCCAGCGCACCGGGACAGATATATAATTCACCCCTCCACTTT. Its protein product is CASAPGQIYNSPLHF.

This clone has just a few counts. The DNA for the CDR3 is TGTGCCAGTAGTATCACTTTTAGCAATCAGCCCCAGCATTTT. This sequence encodes CASSITFSNQPQHF. This chain uses TRBV19 with TRBJ1-5; D is ambiguous. Trimming took off 3 bases at V and 0 bases at J, with 6 bases between the two ends. The CDR3 extends over 14 amino acids. CDR1 and CDR2 from the germline V gene are LNHDA and SQIVND (reference sequence).

The V gene is TRBV5-1, the J gene TRBJ1-1, with TRBD1 matching over 8 bases. J gave up 5 bases and V 4 bases, and 7 bases lay outside the gene matches. CDR1 and CDR2 (germline): SGHRS, YFSETQ. This CDR3 is 14 amino acids long. The CDR3: CASSVRQGSTEAFF. The CDR3, as DNA: TGCGCCAGCAGCGTACGACAGGGGAGTACTGAAGCTTTCTTT.

J is TRBJ1-6 and V is TRBV3-1 (or the pseudogene TRBV3-2); 9 positions match TRBD1. Germline-derived CDR1 and CDR2 are LGHDT and YNNKEL (reference sequence). The CDR3 has 13 amino acids. Trimming took 11 bases from V and 7 from J; bases not matched to a gene: 6. The CDR3 sequence: CACRTGVNSPLHF. In DNA form, the CDR3 reads TGTGCCTGTCGGACAGGGGTAAATTCACCCCTCCACTTT.

The chain is built from TRBV10-3 and TRBJ2-5, with D perhaps matching TRBD1 (6 bases). CDR1 ENHRY and CDR2 SYGVKD come from the germline V gene. The CDR3 consists of 14 residues. Trimming stripped 3 bases from V and 5 bases from J, with 13 bases between. The CDR3 reads CAISEGVGAETQYF. CDR3 coding DNA: TGTGCCATCAGTGAAGGGGTGGGGGCCGAGACCCAGTACTTC.

The V call is TRBV6-5, the J call TRBJ2-4; D perhaps matches TRBD1 (6 bases). Trimming removed 6 bases at V and 2 bases at J, with 8 bases between. Germline V CDR1 and CDR2: MNHEY, SVGAGI. This CDR3 is built from 13 residues. DNA for the CDR3: TGTGCCAGCAGGGGGGCGTCCAAAAACATTCAGTACTTC. Protein product: CASRGASKNIQYF.

This clone was seen only once. The rearrangement joins TRBV5-6 to TRBJ1-1, with D tentatively TRBD1 (5 bases). CDR1 and CDR2 from the germline V gene are SGHDT and YYEEEE. V was trimmed by 2 bases and J by 4 bases, leaving 9 bases between them. This CDR3 spans 13 amino acids. The CDR3 coding sequence is TGTGCCAGCAGCTTTGGGCAGGGCACTGAAGCTTTCTTT. Protein: CASSFGQGTEAFF.

The chain carries TRBV11-2 and TRBJ2-7; 9 bases line up with TRBD2. Germline lookup yields CDR1 SGHAT and CDR2 FQNNGV. The ends lost 5 bases at V and 5 bases at J; junction bases unmatched: 10. The CDR3 runs 15 residues. CDR3 nucleotides: TGTGCCAGCAGCCCGGAAATAGCGGGGGACCACGAGCAGTACTTC. Translated: CASSPEIAGDHEQYF.

The chain uses TRBV7-3 and TRBJ1-1; the D is unclear. This CDR3 is built from 13 residues. V was trimmed by 0 bases and J by 8 bases, leaving 10 bases between them. Germline V gives CDR1 SGHTA, CDR2 FQGTGA. The DNA of the CDR3 is TGTGCCAGCAGCTTAACGGTCACATCAGAAGCTTTCTTT. Translated, it gives CASSLTVTSEAFF.

The V call is TRBV9, the J call TRBJ1-1, with a possible D match to TRBD1 (6 bases). Trimming removed 4 bases at V and 1 base at J, with 17 bases between. Germline V lookup: CDR1 SGDLS, CDR2 YYNGEE. The CDR3 has 16 residues. In DNA form, the CDR3 reads TGTGCCAGCAGCCCAAACCCGACAGGCACGAACACTGAAGCTTTCTTT. The encoded protein is CASSPNPTGTNTEAFF.

The table lists this clone with a count of one. The chain carries TRBV7-2 and TRBJ1-3, with 7 bases identical to TRBD1. This CDR3 region has 13 residues. The germline gives CDR1 SGHTA, CDR2 FQGNSA. The V gene end was trimmed by 6 bases and the J gene end by 1 base; junction bases not matched to a gene: 0. CDR3 region: CASRGQSGNTIYF. The CDR3 nucleotides read TGTGCCAGCAGGGGACAGTCTGGAAACACCATATATTTT.

CDR3 DNA: TGCGCCAGCAGCCTCGGACAGGGAGGTAACTATGGCTACACCTTC. Its translation: CASSLGQGGNYGYTF. The chain uses TRBV4-1 and TRBJ1-2, with 8 nucleotides matching TRBD1. CDR1 and CDR2 from the germline V gene are MGHRA and YSYEKL. This CDR3 has 15 amino acids. V was clipped by 4 bases and J by 1 base; unmatched bases: 5.

The J gene is TRBJ1-2, the V gene TRBV2; D uncertain. Trimming pared 3 bases from V and 5 bases from J, leaving 7 bases between. CDR1 is SNHLY, CDR2 FYNNEI, per germline. The CDR3 runs 12 residues. In DNA, the CDR3 is TGTGCCAGCAGTGATGAGGGTTATGGCTACACCTTC. This translates into CASSDEGYGYTF.

The V and J genes are TRBV2 and TRBJ2-3; the D is unclear. The germline gives CDR1 SNHLY, CDR2 FYNNEI. V lost 7 bases and J lost 1, with 18 bases in between. The CDR3 consists of 16 residues. CDR3 protein: CASNLIGKSGTDTQYF. The CDR3 nucleotides read TGTGCCAGCAACCTGATTGGTAAAAGCGGCACAGATACGCAGTATTTT.

The rearrangement joins TRBV24-1 to TRBJ2-2, with TRBD1 as a possible D gene (6 bases). Trimming took 0 bases from V and 1 from J, leaving 8 bases between them. The CDR3 has 16 amino acids. CDR1 and CDR2 from the germline V gene are KGHDR and SFDVKD. The CDR3 region has the DNA TGTGCCACCAGTGATTTGAGGGGGAAGAACACCGGGGAGCTGTTTTTT. It encodes CATSDLRGKNTGELFF.

This chain joins TRBV19 and TRBJ1-6, with D possibly TRBD1 on 5 matching bases. The CDR3 covers 14 residues. Germline V gives CDR1 LNHDA, CDR2 SQIVND (reference sequence). Trimming shortened V by 6 bases and J by 13 bases, and 19 bases separated the two germline ends. CDR3 protein: CASRPKDGPGPLHF. Written as DNA, the CDR3 is TGTGCCAGTAGGCCAAAGGACGGCCCAGGGCCCCTCCACTTT.

This rearrangement joins TRBV19 to TRBJ2-4, with D hard to call. This CDR3 spans 14 amino acids. Germline V CDR1 and CDR2: LNHDA, SQIVND (reference sequence). Trimming removed 6 bases from V and 3 bases from J, with 12 bases in between. The CDR3 bases are TGTGCCAGTAGCCTAGAAGTTGGCAAAAACATTCAGTACTTC. This encodes CASSLEVGKNIQYF.

The chain has TRBV7-9 and TRBJ2-7, with TRBD1 identical over 9 bases. This CDR3 is 17 amino acids long. J lost 3 bases, V lost 5 bases, and 14 bases had no gene match. Germline V gives CDR1 SEHNR, CDR2 FQNEAQ (reference sequence). The CDR3 bases are TGTGCCAGCAGCCCCAAGGCGGGACAGGGAGTTTTCTACGAGCAGTACTTC. Translating gives CASSPKAGQGVFYEQYF.